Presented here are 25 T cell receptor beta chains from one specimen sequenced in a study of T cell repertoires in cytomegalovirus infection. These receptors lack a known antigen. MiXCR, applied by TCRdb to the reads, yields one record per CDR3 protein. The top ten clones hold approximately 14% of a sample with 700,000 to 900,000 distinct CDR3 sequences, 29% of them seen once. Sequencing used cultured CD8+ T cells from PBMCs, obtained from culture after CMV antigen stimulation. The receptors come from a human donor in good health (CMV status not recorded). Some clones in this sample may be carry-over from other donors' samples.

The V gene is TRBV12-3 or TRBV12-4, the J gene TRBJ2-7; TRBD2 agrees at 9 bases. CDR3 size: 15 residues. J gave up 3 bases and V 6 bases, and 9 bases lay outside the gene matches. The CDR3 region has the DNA TGTGCCAGCAGCCCGAATGGGCGGGGGGGCTACGAGCAGTACGTC. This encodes CASSPNGRGGYEQYV.

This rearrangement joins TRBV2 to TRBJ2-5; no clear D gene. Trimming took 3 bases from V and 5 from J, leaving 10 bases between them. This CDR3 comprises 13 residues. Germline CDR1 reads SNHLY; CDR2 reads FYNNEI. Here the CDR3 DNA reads TGTGCCAGCAGTGAGGGCTACGGCGAGACCCAGTACTTC. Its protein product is CASSEGYGETQYF.

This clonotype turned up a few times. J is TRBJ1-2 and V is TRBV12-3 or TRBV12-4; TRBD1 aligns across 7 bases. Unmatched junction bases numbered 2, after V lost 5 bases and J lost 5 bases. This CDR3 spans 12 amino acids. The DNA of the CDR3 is TGTGCCAGCAGTACAGGGGTGTATGGCTACACCTTC. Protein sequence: CASSTGVYGYTF.

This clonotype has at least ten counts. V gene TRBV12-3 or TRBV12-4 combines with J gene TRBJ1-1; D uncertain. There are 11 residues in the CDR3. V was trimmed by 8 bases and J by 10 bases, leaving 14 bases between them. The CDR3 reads CASVHGLGAFF. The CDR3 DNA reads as TGTGCCAGCGTCCACGGGCTCGGAGCTTTCTTT.

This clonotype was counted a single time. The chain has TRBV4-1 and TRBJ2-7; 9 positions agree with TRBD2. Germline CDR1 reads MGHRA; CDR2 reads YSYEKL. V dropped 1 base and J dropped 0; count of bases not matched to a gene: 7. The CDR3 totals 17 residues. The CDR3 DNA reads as TGCGCCAGCAGCCAAGGTCCAGCGGGGGGCACCTCCTACGAGCAGTACTTC. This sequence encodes CASSQGPAGGTSYEQYF.

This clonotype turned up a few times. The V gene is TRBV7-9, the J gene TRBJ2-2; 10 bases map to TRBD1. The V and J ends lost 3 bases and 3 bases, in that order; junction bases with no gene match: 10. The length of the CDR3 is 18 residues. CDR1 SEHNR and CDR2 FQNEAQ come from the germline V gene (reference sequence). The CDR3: CASSFMTGGVGYTGELFF. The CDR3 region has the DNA TGTGCCAGCAGCTTCATGACAGGGGGCGTGGGATACACCGGGGAGCTGTTTTTT. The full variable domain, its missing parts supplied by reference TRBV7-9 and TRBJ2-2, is DTGVSQNPRHKITKRGQNVTFRCDPISEHNRLYWYRQTLGQGPEFLTYFQNEAQLEKSRLLSDRFSAERPKGSFSTLEIQRTEQGDSAMYLCASSFMTGGVGYTGELFFGEGSRLTVL.

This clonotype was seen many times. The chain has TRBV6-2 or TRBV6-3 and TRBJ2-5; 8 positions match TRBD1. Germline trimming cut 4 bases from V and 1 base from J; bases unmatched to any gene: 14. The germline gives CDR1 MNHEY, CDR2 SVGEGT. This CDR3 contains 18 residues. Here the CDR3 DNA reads TGTGCCAGCAGTTCCCCGCGGGACAGGTCGCGATTCCAAGAGACCCAGTACTTC. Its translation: CASSSPRDRSRFQETQYF.

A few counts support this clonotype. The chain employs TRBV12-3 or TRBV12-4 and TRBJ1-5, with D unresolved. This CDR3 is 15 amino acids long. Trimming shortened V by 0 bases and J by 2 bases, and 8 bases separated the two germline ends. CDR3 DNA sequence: TGTGCCAGCAGTTTAGCGCTCGATGGCAATCAGCCCCAGCATTTT. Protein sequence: CASSLALDGNQPQHF.

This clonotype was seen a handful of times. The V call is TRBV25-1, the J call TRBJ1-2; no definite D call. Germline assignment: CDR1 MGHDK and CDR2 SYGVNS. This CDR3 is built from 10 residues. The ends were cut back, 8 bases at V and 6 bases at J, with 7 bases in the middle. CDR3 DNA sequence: TGTGCCAGCCAGTATGATGGCTACACCTTC. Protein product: CASQYDGYTF.

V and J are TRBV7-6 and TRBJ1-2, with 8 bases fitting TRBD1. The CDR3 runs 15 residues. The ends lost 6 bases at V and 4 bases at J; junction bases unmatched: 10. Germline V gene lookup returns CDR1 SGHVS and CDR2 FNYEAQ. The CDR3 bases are TGTGCCAGCAGTTTTGACAGGGGTTCGATCTATGGCTACACCTTC. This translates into CASSFDRGSIYGYTF.

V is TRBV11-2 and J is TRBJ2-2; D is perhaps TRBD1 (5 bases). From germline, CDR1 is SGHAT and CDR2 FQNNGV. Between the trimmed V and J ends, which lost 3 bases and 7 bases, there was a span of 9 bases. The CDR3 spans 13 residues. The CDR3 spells CASSFTGHGELFF. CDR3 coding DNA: TGTGCCAGCAGCTTCACAGGTCACGGGGAGCTGTTTTTT.

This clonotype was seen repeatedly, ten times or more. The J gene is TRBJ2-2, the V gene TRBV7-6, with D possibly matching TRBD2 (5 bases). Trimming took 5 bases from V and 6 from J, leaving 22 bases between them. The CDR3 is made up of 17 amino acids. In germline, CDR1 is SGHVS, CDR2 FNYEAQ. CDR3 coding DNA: TGTGCCAGCAGCGATAAGCGGCCAGGCGCGGTCCCCGGGGAGCTGTTTTTT. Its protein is CASSDKRPGAVPGELFF. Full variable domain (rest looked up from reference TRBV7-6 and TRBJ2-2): GAGVSQSPRYKVTKRGQDVALRCDPISGHVSLYWYRQALGQGPEFLTYFNYEAQQDKSGLPNDRFSAERPEGSISTLTIQRTEQRDSAMYRCASSDKRPGAVPGELFFGEGSRLTVL.

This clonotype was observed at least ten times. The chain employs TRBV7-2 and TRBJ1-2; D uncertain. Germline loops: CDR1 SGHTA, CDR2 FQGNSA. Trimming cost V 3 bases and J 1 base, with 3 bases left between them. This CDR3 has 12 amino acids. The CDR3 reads CASSFNNYGYTF. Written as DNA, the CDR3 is TGTGCCAGCAGCTTTAATAACTATGGCTACACCTTC.

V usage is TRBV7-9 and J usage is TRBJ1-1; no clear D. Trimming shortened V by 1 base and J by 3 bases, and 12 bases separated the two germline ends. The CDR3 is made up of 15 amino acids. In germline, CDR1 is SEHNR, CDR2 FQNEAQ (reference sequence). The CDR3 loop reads CASSLDPQADTEAFF. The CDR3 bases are TGTGCCAGCAGCTTAGACCCTCAGGCGGACACTGAAGCTTTCTTT.

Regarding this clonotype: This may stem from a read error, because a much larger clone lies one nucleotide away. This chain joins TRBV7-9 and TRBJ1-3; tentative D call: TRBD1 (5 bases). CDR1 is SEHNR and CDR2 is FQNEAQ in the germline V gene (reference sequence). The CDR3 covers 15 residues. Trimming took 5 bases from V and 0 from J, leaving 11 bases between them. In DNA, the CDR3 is TGTGCCAGCAGCAGAGACAGCGGCTCTGGAAACACCATATATTTT. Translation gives CASSRDSGSGNTIYF.

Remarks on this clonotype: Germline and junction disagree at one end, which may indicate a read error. The CDR3 DNA sequence: TGTGCCAGCAGCTTAGACAGGGGTCCGACCTTTTGG. Translation: CASSLDRGPTFW. The rearrangement uses TRBV7-4 and TRBJ2-1, with 7 bases identical to TRBD1. CDR1 and CDR2 from the germline V gene are SGHVT and SQSDAQ. The CDR3 is 12 amino acids. The complete variable domain, with remaining parts taken from reference TRBV7-4 and TRBJ2-1, reads GAGVSQSPRYKVAKRGRDVALRCDSISGHVTLYWYRQTLGQGSEVLTYSQSDAQRDKSGRPSGRFSAERPERSVSTLKIQRTEQGDSAVYLCASSLDRGPTFWGPGTRLTVL.

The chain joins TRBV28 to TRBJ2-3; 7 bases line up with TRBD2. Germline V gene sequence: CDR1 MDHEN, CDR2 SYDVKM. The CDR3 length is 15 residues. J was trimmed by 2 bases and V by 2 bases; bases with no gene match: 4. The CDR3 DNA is TGTGCCAGCAGTTTAGGGCGGGGGATCACAGATACGCAGTATTTT. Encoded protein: CASSLGRGITDTQYF.

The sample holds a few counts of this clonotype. CDR3 DNA: TGCAGTGCTGCCCGGACAGCCTATAGCAATCAGCCCCAGCATTTT. This sequence encodes CSAARTAYSNQPQHF. This chain joins TRBV20-1 and TRBJ1-5, with a weak D call TRBD1 (6 bases). Germline V gene sequence: CDR1 DFQATT, CDR2 SNEGSKA (reference sequence). Trimming took off 5 bases at V and 0 bases at J, with 14 bases between the two ends. There are 15 residues in the CDR3.

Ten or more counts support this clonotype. CDR3 sequence reads: CASSPTRTSGHEQYF. CDR3 DNA sequence: TGTGCCAGCAGTCCCACCCGGACTAGCGGGCACGAGCAGTACTTC. The chain carries TRBV7-2 and TRBJ2-7; 11 nucleotides agree with TRBD2. From germline, CDR1 is SGHTA and CDR2 FQGNSA. The CDR3 is 15 residues long. The V and J ends lost 6 bases and 5 bases, in that order; junction bases with no gene match: 9.

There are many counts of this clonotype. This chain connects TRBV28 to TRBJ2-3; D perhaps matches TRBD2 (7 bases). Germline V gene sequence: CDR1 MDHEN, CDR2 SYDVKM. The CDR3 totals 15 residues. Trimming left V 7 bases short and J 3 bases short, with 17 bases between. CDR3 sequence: CASTRGGAFTDTQYF. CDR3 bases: TGTGCCAGCACAAGAGGGGGGGCCTTTACAGATACGCAGTATTTT.

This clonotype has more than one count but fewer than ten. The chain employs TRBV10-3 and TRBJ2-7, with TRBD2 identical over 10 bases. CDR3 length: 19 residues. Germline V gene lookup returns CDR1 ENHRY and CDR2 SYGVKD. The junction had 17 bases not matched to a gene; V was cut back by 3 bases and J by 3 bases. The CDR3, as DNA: TGTGCCATCAGTGACCCATTACTGAACGTAGCGGGGGGCCGCTACGAGCAGTACTTC. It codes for CAISDPLLNVAGGRYEQYF.

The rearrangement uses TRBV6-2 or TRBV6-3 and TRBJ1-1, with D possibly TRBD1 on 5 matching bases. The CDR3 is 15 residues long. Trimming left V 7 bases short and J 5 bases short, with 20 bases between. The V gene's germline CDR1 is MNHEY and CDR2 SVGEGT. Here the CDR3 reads CASTFRGRSGTEAFF. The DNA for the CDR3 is TGTGCCAGCACCTTCCGGGGGAGAAGTGGGACTGAAGCTTTCTTT.

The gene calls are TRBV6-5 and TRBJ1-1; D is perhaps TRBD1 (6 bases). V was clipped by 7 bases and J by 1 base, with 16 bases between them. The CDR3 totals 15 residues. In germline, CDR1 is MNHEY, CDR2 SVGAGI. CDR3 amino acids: CASNPTGIGNTEAFF. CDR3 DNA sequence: TGTGCCAGCAACCCAACAGGGATTGGGAACACTGAAGCTTTCTTT.

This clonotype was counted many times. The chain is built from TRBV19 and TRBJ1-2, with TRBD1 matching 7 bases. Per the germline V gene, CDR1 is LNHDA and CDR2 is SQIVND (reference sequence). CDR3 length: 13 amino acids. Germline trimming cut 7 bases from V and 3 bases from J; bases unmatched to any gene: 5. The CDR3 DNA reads TGTGCCAGTAAGGGGGCGGAAGACTATGGCTACACCTTC. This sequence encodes CASKGAEDYGYTF.

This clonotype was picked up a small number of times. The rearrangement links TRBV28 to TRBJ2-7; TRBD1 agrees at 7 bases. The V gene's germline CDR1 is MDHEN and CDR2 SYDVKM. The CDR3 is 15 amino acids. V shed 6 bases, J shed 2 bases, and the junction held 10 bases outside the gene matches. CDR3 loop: CASSLDRAKPYEQYV. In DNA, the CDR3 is TGTGCCAGCAGCCTCGACAGGGCGAAACCCTACGAGCAGTACGTC.